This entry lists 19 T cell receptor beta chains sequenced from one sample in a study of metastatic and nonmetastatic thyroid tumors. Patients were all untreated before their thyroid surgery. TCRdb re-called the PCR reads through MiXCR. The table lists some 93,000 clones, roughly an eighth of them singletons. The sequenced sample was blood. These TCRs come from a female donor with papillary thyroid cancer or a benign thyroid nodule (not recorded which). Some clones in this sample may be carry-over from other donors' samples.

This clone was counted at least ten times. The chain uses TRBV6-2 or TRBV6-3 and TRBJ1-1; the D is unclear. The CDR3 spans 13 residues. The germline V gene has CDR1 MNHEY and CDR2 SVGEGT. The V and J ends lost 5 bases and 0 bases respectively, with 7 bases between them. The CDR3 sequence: CASSLSLNTEAFF. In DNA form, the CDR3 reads TGTGCCAGCAGTCTATCCTTGAACACTGAAGCTTTCTTT.

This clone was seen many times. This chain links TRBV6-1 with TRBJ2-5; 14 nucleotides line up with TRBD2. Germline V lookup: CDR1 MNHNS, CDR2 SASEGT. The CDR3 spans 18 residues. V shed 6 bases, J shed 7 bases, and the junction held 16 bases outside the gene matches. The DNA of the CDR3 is TGTGCCAGCAGGCAGACACCAAGACTAGCGGGAGGGCCTCGGACCCAGTACTTC. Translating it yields CASRQTPRLAGGPRTQYF.

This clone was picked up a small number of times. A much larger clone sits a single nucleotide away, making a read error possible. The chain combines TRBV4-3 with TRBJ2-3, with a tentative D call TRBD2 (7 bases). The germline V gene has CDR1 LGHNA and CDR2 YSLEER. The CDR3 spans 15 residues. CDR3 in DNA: TGCGCCAGCGGCCAAGGGGGGGGGAGCACAGATACGCAGTATTTT. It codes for CASGQGGGSTDTQYF.

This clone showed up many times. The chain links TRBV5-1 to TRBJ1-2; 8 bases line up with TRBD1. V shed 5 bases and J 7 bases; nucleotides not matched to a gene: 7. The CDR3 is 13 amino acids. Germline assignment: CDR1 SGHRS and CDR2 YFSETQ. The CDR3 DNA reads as TGCGCCAGCAGAACGGGACAGGAACTTGGCTACACCTTC. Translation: CASRTGQELGYTF.

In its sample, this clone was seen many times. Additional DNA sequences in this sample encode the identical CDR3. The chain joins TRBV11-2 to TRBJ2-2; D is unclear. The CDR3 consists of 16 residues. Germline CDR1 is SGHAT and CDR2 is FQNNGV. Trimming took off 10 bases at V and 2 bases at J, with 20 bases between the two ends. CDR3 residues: CATRRSHGSNTGELFF. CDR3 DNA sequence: TGTGCCACGAGAAGAAGTCACGGGTCCAACACCGGGGAGCTGTTTTTT. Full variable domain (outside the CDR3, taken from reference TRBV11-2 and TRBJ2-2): EAGVAQSPRYKIIEKRQSVAFWCNPISGHATLYWYQQILGQGPKLLIQFQNNGVVDDSQLPKDRFSAERLKGVDSTLKIQPAKLEDSAVYLCATRRSHGSNTGELFFGEGSRLTVL.

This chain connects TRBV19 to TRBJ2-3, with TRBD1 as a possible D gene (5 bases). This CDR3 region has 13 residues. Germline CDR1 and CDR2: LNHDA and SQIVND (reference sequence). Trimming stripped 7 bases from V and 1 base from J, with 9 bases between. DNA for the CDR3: TGTGCCAGTAATGCAGGGCGCACAGATACGCAGTATTTT. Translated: CASNAGRTDTQYF.

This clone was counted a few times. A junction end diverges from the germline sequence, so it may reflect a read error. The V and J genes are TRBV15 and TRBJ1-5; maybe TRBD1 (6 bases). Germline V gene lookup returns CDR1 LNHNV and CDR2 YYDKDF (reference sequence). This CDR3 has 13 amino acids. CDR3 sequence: CATIREGGQPQHF. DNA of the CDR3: TGTGCCACCATCAGAGAAGGGGGTCAGCCCCAGCATTTT.

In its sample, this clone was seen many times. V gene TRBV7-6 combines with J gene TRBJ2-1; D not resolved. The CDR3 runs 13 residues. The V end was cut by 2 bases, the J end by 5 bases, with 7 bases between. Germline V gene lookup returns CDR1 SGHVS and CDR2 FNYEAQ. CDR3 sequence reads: CASSLRDNNEQFF. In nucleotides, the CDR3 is TGTGCCAGCAGCTTACGCGACAACAATGAGCAGTTCTTC.

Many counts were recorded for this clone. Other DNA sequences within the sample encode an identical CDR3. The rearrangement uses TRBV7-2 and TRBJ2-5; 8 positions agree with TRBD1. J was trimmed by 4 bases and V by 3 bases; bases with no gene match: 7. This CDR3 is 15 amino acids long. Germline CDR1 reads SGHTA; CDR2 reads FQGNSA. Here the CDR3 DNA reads TGTGCCAGCAGCTTTGACAGGGGTCGGGGAGAGACCCAGTACTTC. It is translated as CASSFDRGRGETQYF. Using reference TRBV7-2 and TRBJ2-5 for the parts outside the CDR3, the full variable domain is GAGVSQSPSNKVTEKGKDVELRCDPISGHTALYWYRQSLGQGLEFLIYFQGNSAPDKSGLPSDRFSAERTGGSVSTLTIQRTQQEDSAVYLCASSFDRGRGETQYFGPGTRLLVL.

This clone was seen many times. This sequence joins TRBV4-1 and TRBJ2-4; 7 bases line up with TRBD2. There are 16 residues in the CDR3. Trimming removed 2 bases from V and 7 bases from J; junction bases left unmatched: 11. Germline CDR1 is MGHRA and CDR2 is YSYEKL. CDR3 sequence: CASSQRGEEYLNIQYF. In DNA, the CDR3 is TGCGCCAGCAGCCAACGGGGGGAGGAGTATTTGAACATTCAGTACTTC.

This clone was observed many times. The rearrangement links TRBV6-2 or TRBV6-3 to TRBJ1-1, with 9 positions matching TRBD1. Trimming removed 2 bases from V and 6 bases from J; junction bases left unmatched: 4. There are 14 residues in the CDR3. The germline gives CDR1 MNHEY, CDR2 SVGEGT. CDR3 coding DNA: TGTGCCAGCAGTTACCCGGGGACAGGGCCTGAAGCTTTCTTT. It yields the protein CASSYPGTGPEAFF.

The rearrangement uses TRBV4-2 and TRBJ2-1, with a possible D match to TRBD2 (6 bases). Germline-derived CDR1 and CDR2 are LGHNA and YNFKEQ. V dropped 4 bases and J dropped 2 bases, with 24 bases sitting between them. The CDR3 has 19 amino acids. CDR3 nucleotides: TGTGCCAGCAGCCCTATCTTGCGGGGAGCTGGGCGCGCCTACAATGAGCAGTTCTTC. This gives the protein CASSPILRGAGRAYNEQFF.

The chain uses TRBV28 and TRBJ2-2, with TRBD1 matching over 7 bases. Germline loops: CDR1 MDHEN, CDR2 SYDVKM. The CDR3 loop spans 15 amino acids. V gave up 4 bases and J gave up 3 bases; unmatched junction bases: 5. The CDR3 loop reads CASSSYRGDTGELFF. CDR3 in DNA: TGTGCCAGCAGTTCTTACAGGGGAGACACCGGGGAGCTGTTTTTT.

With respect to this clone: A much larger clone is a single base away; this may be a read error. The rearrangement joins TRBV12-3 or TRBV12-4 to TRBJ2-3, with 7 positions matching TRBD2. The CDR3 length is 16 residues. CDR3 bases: TGTGTCAGCGGGGATATTAATGCAGGAAAGCGGGATACGCAGTATTTT. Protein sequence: CVSGDINAGKRDTQYF.

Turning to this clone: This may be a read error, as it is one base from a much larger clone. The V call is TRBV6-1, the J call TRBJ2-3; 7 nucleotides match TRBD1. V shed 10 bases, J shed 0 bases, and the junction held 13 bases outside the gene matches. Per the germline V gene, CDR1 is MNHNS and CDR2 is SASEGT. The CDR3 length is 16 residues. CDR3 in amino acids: CAIQTGLRVSTDTQYF. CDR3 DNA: TGTGCCATCCAGACAGGGTTGCGGGTCAGCACAGATACGCAGTATTTT.

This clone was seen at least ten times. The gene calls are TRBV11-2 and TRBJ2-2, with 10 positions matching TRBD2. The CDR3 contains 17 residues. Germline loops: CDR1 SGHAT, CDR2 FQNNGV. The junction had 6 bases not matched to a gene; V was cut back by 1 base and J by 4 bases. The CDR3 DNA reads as TGTGCCAGCAGCTTAGCTCTAGCGGGAGCGGGCACCGGGGAGCTGTTTTTT. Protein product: CASSLALAGAGTGELFF.

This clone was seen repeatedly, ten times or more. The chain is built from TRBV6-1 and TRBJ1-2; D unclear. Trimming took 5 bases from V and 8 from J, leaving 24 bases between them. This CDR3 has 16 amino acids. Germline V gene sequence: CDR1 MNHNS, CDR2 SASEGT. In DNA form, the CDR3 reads TGTGCCAGCAGTCCTTCCCTCCCGACGGGTGCGGAGGGCTACACCTTC. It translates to CASSPSLPTGAEGYTF.

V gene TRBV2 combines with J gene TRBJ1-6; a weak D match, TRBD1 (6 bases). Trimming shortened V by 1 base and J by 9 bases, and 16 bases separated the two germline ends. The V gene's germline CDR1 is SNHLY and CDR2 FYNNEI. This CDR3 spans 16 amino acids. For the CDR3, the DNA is TGTGCCAGCAGTGAAGGTTCGGGACATAGGTGTTCACCCCTCCACTTT. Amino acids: CASSEGSGHRCSPLHF.

The CDR3 DNA is TGTGCCAGCAGCCCGGGACAGGGCTACGAGCAGTACTTC. This codes for CASSPGQGYEQYF. The chain has TRBV11-3 and TRBJ2-7; the match to TRBD1 covers 9 bases. The CDR3 is made up of 13 amino acids. Per the germline V gene, CDR1 is SGHNT and CDR2 is YENEEA. Trimming took 5 bases from V and 3 from J; bases not matched to a gene: 2. Full variable domain (outside the CDR3, taken from reference TRBV11-3 and TRBJ2-7): EAGVVQSPRYKIIEKKQPVAFWCNPISGHNTLYWYLQNLGQGPELLIRYENEEAVDDSQLPKDRFSAERLKGVDSTLKIQPAELGDSAVYLCASSPGQGYEQYFGPGTRLTVT.